Listed here are 2 T cell receptor beta chains from one sample, sequenced in a study of cytomegalovirus exposure and HLA in healthy donors. The PCR employed 60 Vbeta primers together with 13 Jbeta primers. Some clones are missing from TCRdb's copy, which holds only in-frame ones; the method was immunoSEQ multiplex PCR. The sample records fewer than 100,000 clones, roughly 80% being singletons. The sequenced material came from PBMCs. The receptors originated from a woman aged 60-70 years in good health and CMV-seronegative.

This clone occurred once. The junction and the germline gene differ at one end; a read error may be behind it. The same CDR3 arises from other DNA sequences in this sample as well. The genes are TRBV15 and TRBJ1-6; 7 nucleotides line up with TRBD1. The CDR3 runs 18 residues. The germline CDR1 and CDR2 sequences are LNHNV and YYDKDF (reference sequence). This CDR3 is CATSRDKRIGGAGSPLHF. The DNA of the CDR3 is TGTGCTACCAGCAGAGATAAAAGAATAGGGGGCGCCGGGTCACCCCTCCACTTT.

The V call is TRBV19, the J call TRBJ2-2; no firm D call. The CDR3 length is 16 residues. Per the germline V gene, CDR1 is LNHDA and CDR2 is SQIVND (reference sequence). V lost 7 bases and J 0 bases, leaving 15 bases between the germline ends. The CDR3 spells CASTRNGQANTGELFF. The CDR3 region has the DNA TGTGCCAGTACCCGAAATGGTCAGGCGAACACCGGGGAGCTGTTTTTT.